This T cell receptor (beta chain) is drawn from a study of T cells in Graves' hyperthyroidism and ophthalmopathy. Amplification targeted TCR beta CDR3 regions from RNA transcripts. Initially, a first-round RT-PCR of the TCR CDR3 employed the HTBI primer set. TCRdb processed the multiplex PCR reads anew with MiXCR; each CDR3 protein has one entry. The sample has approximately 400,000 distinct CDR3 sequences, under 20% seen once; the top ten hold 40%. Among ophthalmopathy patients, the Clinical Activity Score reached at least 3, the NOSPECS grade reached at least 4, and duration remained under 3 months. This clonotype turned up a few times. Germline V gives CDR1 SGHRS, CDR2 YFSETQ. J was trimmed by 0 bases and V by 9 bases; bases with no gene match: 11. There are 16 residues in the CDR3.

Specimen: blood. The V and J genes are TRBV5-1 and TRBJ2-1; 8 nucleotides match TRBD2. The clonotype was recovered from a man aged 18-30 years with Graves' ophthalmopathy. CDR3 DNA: TGCGCCACCCGTTTCGGGGGGGCTAGCTCCTACAATGAGCAGTTCTTC. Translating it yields CATRFGGASSYNEQFF.